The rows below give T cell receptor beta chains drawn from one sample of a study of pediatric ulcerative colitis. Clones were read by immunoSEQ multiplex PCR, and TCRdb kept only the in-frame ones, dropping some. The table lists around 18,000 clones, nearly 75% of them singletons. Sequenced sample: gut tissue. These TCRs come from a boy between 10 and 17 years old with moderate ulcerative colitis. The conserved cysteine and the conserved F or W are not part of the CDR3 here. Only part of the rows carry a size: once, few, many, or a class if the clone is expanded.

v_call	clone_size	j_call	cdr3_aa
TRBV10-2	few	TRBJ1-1	ASSATVNTEAF
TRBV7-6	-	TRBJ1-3	ASSLRSPGNTIY
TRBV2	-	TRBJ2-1	ASTLGEVGGEQF
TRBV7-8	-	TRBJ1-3	ASSLSDSSGNTIY
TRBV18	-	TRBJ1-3	ASSPPGQNSRHGNTIY
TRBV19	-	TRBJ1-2	ASSIAGYLQDT
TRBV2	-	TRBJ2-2	ASSEKVAGDPTGELF
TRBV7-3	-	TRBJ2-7	ASSPQPGQGYEQY
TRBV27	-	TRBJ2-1	ASSFNGGLAVNEQF
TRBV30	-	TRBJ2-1	AWADSWEQF
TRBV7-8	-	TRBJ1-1	ASSGGGQRTLEAF
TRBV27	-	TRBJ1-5	ASSFPGGPQH
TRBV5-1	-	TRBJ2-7	ASSFLAGDGLAGLSYEQY
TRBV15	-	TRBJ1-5	ATSRAAGTVSNQPQH
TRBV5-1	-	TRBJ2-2	ASTTSAHANTGELF
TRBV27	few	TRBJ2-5	ASSLRGKTQY
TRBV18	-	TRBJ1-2	ASSPREGRVGGYT
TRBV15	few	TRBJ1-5	ATSRDKTNGYQPQH
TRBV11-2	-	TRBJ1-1	ASSLWTEAF
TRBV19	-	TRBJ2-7	ASRGDRGAYEQY
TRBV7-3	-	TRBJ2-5	ASSLIPEETQY
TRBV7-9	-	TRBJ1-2	ASSPGTGVYGYT
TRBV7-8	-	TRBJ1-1	ASSSRQIEAF
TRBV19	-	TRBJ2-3	ASRSATDTQY
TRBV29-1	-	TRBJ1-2	SVGPGTGNYGYT
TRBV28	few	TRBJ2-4	ASSPGRAGLRAKNIQY
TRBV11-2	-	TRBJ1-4	ASSAQGGVGEKLF
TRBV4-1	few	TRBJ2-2	ASSQGRGRSGELF
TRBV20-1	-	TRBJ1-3	TARVGDGIY
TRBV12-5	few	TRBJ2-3	ASGLTTGQGTDTQY
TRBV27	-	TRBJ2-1	ASSPGQGRSYNEQF
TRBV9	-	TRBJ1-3	ASSAGGTALGNTIY
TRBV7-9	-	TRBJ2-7	ASSWDRVPYEQY
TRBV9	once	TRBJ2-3	ASSVGTGPTDTQY
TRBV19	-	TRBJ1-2	ASSPRRYGYT
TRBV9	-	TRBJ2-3	ASSPGLAGGADTQY
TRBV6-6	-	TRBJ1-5	VTGRTGEYQPQH
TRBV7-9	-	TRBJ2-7	ASSLSTSGSYEQY
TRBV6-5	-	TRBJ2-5	ASSYHETQY
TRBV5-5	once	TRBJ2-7	ASSRQGAYEQY
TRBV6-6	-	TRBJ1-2	ASSYGRGLLRGYT
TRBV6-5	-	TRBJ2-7	ASSYSFTEPYEQY
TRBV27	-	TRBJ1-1	ASSLDTGKYTEAF
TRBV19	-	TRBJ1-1	APGVMNTEAF
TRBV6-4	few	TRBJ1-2	ASSDGQKGNGYT
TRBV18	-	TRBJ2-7	ASSPPPGWGRTYEQY
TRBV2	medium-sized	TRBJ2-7	ASGGINSYEQY
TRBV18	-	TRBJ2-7	ASSPSGRTDEQY
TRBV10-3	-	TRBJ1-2	AISESSAGRGYGYT
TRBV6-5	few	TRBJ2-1	ASSTAGRLNEQF
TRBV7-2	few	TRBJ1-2	ASSQRPTTNYGYT
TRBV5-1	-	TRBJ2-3	ASTPRLAGGPRTDTQY
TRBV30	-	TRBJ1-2	ATGFSNYGYT
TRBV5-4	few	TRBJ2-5	ASSLALGGETQY
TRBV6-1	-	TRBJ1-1	ASSKTENTEAF